Below, one TCR beta chain is given with its context. Its antigen remains unidentified. The germline V gene encodes CDR1 SGHTA and CDR2 FQGTGA. J was trimmed by 6 bases and V by 4 bases; bases with no gene match: 9. The CDR3 runs 15 residues. These data belong to a study of T-cell memory formation after mild COVID-19. Via MiXCR, TCRdb re-called the 5' RACE reads, giving one row per CDR3 protein. The table records around 220,000 distinct CDR3 sequences, over 15% of them present only once. The study's findings and limits: Mostly located in CM and EM were contracting CD4+ clones, with contracting CD8+ clones located in EMRA. Among clones contracting day 15 to 85, CD4/CD8 was balanced, whereas later expanders leaned CD4+. Memory cells collected pre-infection included some clones that later responded, suggesting cross-reactive memory joined. SARS-CoV-2 specificity was not confirmed for second-wave clones peaking on day 37.

The clonotype comes from a man younger than 35 who had mild COVID-19 (a few samples of this study predate the infection). Cell type and time point are not known. Specimen: PBMCs or a T cell subset sorted from them (not recorded which). The genes are TRBV7-3 and TRBJ2-1, with 7 nucleotides matching TRBD2. The CDR3 DNA sequence: TGTGCCAGCAGCTCCCCGGGGGGTAGTGGCAATGAGCAGTTCTTC. Amino acid sequence: CASSSPGGSGNEQFF.